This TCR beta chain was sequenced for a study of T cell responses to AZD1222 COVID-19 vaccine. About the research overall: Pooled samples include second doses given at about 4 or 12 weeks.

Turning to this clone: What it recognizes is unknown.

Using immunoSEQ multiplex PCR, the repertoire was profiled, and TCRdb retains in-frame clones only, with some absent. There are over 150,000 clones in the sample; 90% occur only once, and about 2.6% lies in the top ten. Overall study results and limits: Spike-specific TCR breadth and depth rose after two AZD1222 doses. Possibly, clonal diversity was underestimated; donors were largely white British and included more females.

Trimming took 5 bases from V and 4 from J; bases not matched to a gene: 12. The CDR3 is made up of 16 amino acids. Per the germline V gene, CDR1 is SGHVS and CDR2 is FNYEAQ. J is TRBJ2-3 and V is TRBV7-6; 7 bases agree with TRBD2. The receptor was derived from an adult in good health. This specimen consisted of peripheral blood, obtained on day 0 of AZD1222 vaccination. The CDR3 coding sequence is TGTGCCAGCAGCCTTCGTCTAGCGGTACCCTCAGATACGCAGTATTTT. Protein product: CASSLRLAVPSDTQYF.